Shown below are 3 T cell receptor beta chains from a single sample sequenced in a study of blood T cell repertoires in COVID-19. Sequencing used immunoSEQ multiplex PCR; TCRdb keeps in-frame clones, though not all of them. The sample holds hundreds of thousands of clones, around 90% seen once. The source material was PBMCs or T cells enriched from blood (not recorded which). These receptors came from a man aged 60-69 years who had recovered from COVID-19.

The chain has TRBV4-3 and TRBJ1-2, with TRBD1 as a possible D gene (5 bases). Germline loops: CDR1 LGHNA, CDR2 YSLEER. The CDR3 contains 14 residues. V lost 0 bases to trimming and J lost 4 bases, with 9 bases between them. This chain's CDR3 is CASSQDKGIYGYTF. CDR3 sequence (DNA): TGCGCCAGCAGCCAAGATAAGGGGATCTATGGCTACACCTTC.

The V and J genes are TRBV6-1 and TRBJ1-5, with TRBD1 matching over 8 bases. This CDR3 region has 17 residues. J gave up 7 bases and V 3 bases, and 14 bases lay outside the gene matches. Looked up from germline, CDR1 is MNHNS and CDR2 is SASEGT. CDR3 DNA: TGTGCCAGCAGTGACCTCCCAGGGGGCGCTTCACCCCAGCCCCAGCATTTT. This codes for CASSDLPGGASPQPQHF.

The chain has TRBV4-2 and TRBJ2-7; D not resolved. V lost 1 base and J lost 4, with 8 bases in between. This CDR3 has 13 amino acids. Germline CDR1 LGHNA, CDR2 YNFKEQ. The DNA for the CDR3 is TGTGCCAGCAGCCAAGGTAGAGAGTACGAGCAGTACTTC. It specifies CASSQGREYEQYF.